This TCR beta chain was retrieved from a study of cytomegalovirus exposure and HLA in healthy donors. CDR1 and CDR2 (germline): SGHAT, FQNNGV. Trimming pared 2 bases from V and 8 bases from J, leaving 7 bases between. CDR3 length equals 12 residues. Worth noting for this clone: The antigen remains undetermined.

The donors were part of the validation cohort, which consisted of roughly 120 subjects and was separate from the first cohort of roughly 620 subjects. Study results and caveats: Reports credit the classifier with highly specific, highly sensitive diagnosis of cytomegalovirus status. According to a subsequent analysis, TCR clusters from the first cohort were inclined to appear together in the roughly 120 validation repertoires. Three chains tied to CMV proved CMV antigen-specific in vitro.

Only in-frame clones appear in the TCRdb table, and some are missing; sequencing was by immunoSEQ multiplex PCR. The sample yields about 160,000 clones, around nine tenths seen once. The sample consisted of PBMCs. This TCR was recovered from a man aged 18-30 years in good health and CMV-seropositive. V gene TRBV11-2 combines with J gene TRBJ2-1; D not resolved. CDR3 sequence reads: CASSLIQDEQFF. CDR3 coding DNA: TGTGCCAGCAGCTTAATTCAGGATGAGCAGTTCTTC.